The rows below give T cell receptor beta chains drawn from one sample of a study of T cells in Graves' hyperthyroidism and ophthalmopathy. TCRdb independently ran MiXCR on the multiplex PCR reads; one entry per CDR3 protein. The sample contains about 50,000 distinct CDR3 sequences, around half of which appear only once. The sequenced sample consisted of peripheral blood or thyroid tissue (not recorded which). The receptors stem from a woman aged 50 to 65 with Graves' hyperthyroidism. The CDR3 runs from the conserved cysteine through the conserved F or W. The D gene is left open where the match is weak. Size tells how often a clone was seen (once, few, many) or the class of an expanded clone, and some rows leave it out.

length | J | V | D | size | CDR3 | DNA
15 | TRBJ2-5 | TRBV27 | TRBD1 | many | CASGLPGQGFETQYF | TGTGCCAGCGGATTGCCGGGACAGGGGTTCGAGACCCAGTACTTC
12 | TRBJ1-4 | TRBV10-2 | TRBD1 | - | CASGQGNEKLFF | TGCGCCAGCGGACAGGGCAACGAAAAACTGTTTTTT
13 | TRBJ1-1 | TRBV7-3 | - | - | CASSPSVGTEAFF | TGTGCCAGCAGCCCCTCGGTCGGCACTGAAGCTTTCTTT
14 | TRBJ1-1 | TRBV27 | - | many | CASSSRRELAEAFF | TGTGCCAGCAGTTCTCGTAGGGAGTTGGCTGAAGCTTTCTTT
12 | TRBJ2-7 | TRBV7-2 | - | - | CACSGPPYEQYF | TGTGCCTGCTCCGGGCCCCCCTACGAGCAGTACTTC
15 | TRBJ2-2 | TRBV28 | TRBD2 | many | CASSFSGSNTGELFF | TGTGCCAGCAGTTTCAGCGGGAGTAACACCGGGGAGCTGTTTTTT
15 | TRBJ1-4 | TRBV6-2/TRBV6-3 | - | few | CASSYFRATNEELFF | TGTGCCAGCAGTTACTTCCGTGCAACTAATGAAGAACTGTTTTTT
15 | TRBJ1-2 | TRBV7-9 | - | - | CASSPMKGRTFGYTF | TGCGCCAGCAGCCCAATGAAAGGACGGACCTTTGGCTACACCTTC
15 | TRBJ2-7 | TRBV12-3/TRBV12-4 | TRBD1 | once | CASSLDRDSGYEQYF | TGTGCCAGCAGTTTAGACCGGGACAGTGGCTACGAGCAGTACTTC
14 | TRBJ2-7 | TRBV6-6 | - | few | CASSPDVASYEQYF | TGTGCCAGCAGCCCCGATGTAGCGAGCTACGAGCAGTACTTC
22 | TRBJ2-5 | TRBV5-1 | - | once | CASSPTGQAEEKLFFGSGTQYF | -
16 | TRBJ2-7 | TRBV2 | TRBD1 | many | CASFRERGTGAYEQYF | TGTGCCAGCTTCAGGGAACGTGGGACAGGCGCCTACGAGCAGTACTTC
19 | TRBJ2-2 | TRBV7-3 | TRBD2 | once | CASSLGSGRALAGTGELFF | TGTGCCAGCAGCTTAGGCAGTGGTCGGGCCCTAGCGGGGACCGGGGAGCTGTTTTTT
13 | TRBJ2-7 | TRBV19 | - | many | CASIWNQTYEQYF | TGTGCCAGTATATGGAACCAAACCTACGAGCAGTACTTC
13 | TRBJ2-7 | TRBV20-1 | - | few | CSASGIQFIRQYF | TGCAGTGCTAGCGGGATTCAGTTTATAAGGCAGTACTTC
12 | TRBJ2-2 | TRBV7-9 | - | - | CASSKGPGELFF | TGTGCCAGCAGCAAAGGGCCCGGGGAGCTGTTTTTT
13 | TRBJ1-1 | TRBV29-1 | TRBD1 | - | CSLDAGGHTEAFF | TGCAGCTTAGACGCAGGGGGGCACACTGAAGCTTTCTTT
15 | TRBJ2-6 | TRBV7-6 | - | once | CASSFSLTGANVLTF | TGTGCCAGCAGCTTTAGTCTGACAGGGGCCAACGTCCTGACTTTC
14 | TRBJ2-7 | TRBV19 | TRBD2 | many | CAREREGRPYEQYF | TGTGCCAGGGAGCGGGAGGGCCGTCCTTACGAGCAGTACTTC
16 | TRBJ1-4 | TRBV5-1 | - | many | CASSATRVRGAEKLFF | TGCGCCAGCAGCGCAACCAGGGTTCGAGGAGCTGAAAAACTGTTTTTT
12 | TRBJ2-7 | TRBV20-1 | TRBD2 | many | CSAGLDSYEQYF | TGCAGTGCTGGACTAGACTCCTACGAGCAGTACTTC
14 | TRBJ1-2 | TRBV15 | TRBD1 | medium-sized | CATSLRTRDSGYTF | TGTGCCACCAGCCTACGCACCAGGGACAGCGGCTACACCTTC
20 | TRBJ1-6 | TRBV7-8 | TRBD1 | - | CASSAQQGRPTSSYNSPLHF | TGTGCCAGCAGCGCCCAACAGGGGAGACCAACGAGCTCCTATAATTCACCCCTCCACTTT
16 | TRBJ2-3 | TRBV27 | TRBD2 | - | CASSFLLAGGADTQYF | TGTGCCAGCAGTTTTCTACTAGCGGGAGGGGCAGATACGCAGTATTTT
13 | TRBJ2-7 | TRBV20-1 | - | - | CSATSARESEQYF | TGCAGTGCTACCTCAGCCAGGGAAAGCGAGCAGTACTTC
13 | TRBJ2-2 | TRBV12-3/TRBV12-4 | - | many | CASSLGYTGELFF | TGTGCCAGCAGCCTAGGTTACACCGGGGAGCTGTTTTTT
12 | TRBJ2-5 | TRBV6-5 | - | - | CASSRVREAQYF | TGTGCCAGCAGTCGTGTGCGAGAGGCCCAGTACTTC
16 | TRBJ2-7 | TRBV9 | TRBD1 | - | CASSVDPGQGLYEQYF | TGTGCCAGCAGCGTAGACCCCGGACAGGGTCTCTACGAGCAGTACTTC
13 | TRBJ1-1 | TRBV27 | TRBD1 | many | CASSLIQGARAFF | TGTGCCAGCAGTCTTATACAGGGGGCTCGGGCTTTCTTT
14 | TRBJ1-2 | TRBV11-2 | - | many | CASSLEVQHYGYTF | TGTGCCAGCAGCTTAGAAGTCCAGCACTATGGCTACACCTTC
14 | TRBJ2-5 | TRBV19 | TRBD2 | - | CASSMHGRAETQYF | TGTGCCAGTAGTATGCACGGGAGGGCGGAGACCCAGTACTTC
14 | TRBJ2-2 | TRBV6-5 | - | many | CASSPNMGTGELFF | TGTGCCAGCAGCCCTAACATGGGCACCGGGGAGCTGTTTTTT
16 | TRBJ2-7 | TRBV20-1 | TRBD1 | many | CSARGGRDRVAYEQYF | TGCAGTGCTAGGGGGGGGCGGGACAGGGTTGCCTACGAGCAGTACTTC
16 | TRBJ2-5 | TRBV10-3 | - | many | CAISVGRGPPQETQYF | TGTGCCATCAGTGTTGGGCGGGGTCCCCCCCAAGAGACCCAGTACTTC
13 | TRBJ1-1 | TRBV6-5 | - | many | CASSSQGYTEAFF | TGTGCCAGCAGTTCCCAGGGTTACACTGAAGCTTTCTTT
14 | TRBJ1-5 | TRBV2 | - | - | CASSDRTLGQPQHF | TGTGCCAGCAGCGACAGGACGCTTGGTCAGCCCCAGCATTTT
15 | TRBJ2-7 | TRBV24-1 | TRBD2 | many | CATSDFQAGVSEQCF | TGTGCCACCAGTGATTTCCAAGCGGGAGTGTCCGAGCAGTGCTTC
14 | TRBJ1-1 | TRBV7-9 | TRBD1 | few | CASSLQGVGTEAFF | TGTGCCAGCAGCTTACAGGGGGTGGGCACTGAAGCTTTCTTT
11 | TRBJ2-3 | TRBV20-1 | - | many | CSASPGDTQYF | TGCAGTGCTAGCCCTGGCGATACGCAGTATTTT
14 | TRBJ1-2 | TRBV29-1 | TRBD1 | - | CSPLRQGSVYGYTF | TGCAGCCCCCTGAGACAGGGGAGCGTCTATGGCTACACCTTC
11 | TRBJ2-2 | TRBV24-1 | - | many | CATSDSRELFF | TGTGCCACCAGTGATTCGCGGGAGCTGTTTTTT
13 | TRBJ2-7 | TRBV12-3/TRBV12-4 | - | - | CASSSPRVHEQYF | TGTGCCAGCAGTTCCCCCCGGGTTCACGAGCAGTACTTC
14 | TRBJ2-5 | TRBV29-1 | TRBD2 | - | CSVGLAGDLETQYF | TGCAGCGTTGGGCTAGCGGGAGACCTGGAGACCCAGTACTTC
14 | TRBJ1-2 | TRBV7-8 | TRBD1 | few | CASSYGHGQGAFTF | TGTGCCAGCAGCTACGGGCACGGACAGGGGGCGTTCACCTTC
19 | TRBJ1-2 | TRBV10-3 | TRBD1 | - | CAISESRKDRGRSHYGYTF | TGTGCCATCAGTGAGTCCCGCAAGGACAGGGGGAGATCCCACTATGGCTACACCTTC
14 | TRBJ2-7 | TRBV5-5 | - | - | CASSVGSTSYEQYF | TGTGCCAGCAGCGTTGGCAGCACCTCCTACGAGCAGTACTTC
14 | TRBJ2-5 | TRBV10-3 | - | medium-sized | CAIKSAQREETQYF | TGTGCCATCAAATCAGCGCAAAGGGAAGAGACCCAGTACTTC
15 | TRBJ1-1 | TRBV27 | TRBD1 | many | CASSSFRDRGTEAFF | TGTGCCAGCAGTTCCTTCAGGGACAGGGGCACTGAAGCTTTCTTT
14 | TRBJ2-5 | TRBV5-4 | TRBD2 | many | CASGRAGPRETQYF | TGTGCCAGCGGCAGAGCGGGGCCCCGGGAGACCCAGTACTTC
13 | TRBJ1-1 | TRBV14 | - | many | CASSQTWDTEAFF | TGTGCCAGCAGCCAAACCTGGGACACTGAAGCTTTCTTT
16 | TRBJ2-2 | TRBV2 | - | many | CASSEDGTGTTGELFF | TGTGCCAGCAGTGAAGACGGAACAGGGACCACCGGGGAGCTGTTTTTT